The 31 T cell receptor beta chains listed next were all sequenced from one sample in a study of PD-1 blockade in classical Hodgkin lymphoma. As for time point: cycle 4 day 1 (C4D1), after 6 weeks of nivolumab. All the patients suffered relapse after autologous stem cell transplantation, and brentuximab vedotin exposure differed. The assay was immunoSEQ multiplex PCR, and TCRdb's table has in-frame clones only and misses some. The table has more than 40,000 clones, around two thirds seen once; the top ten hold approximately 2.4%. The sequencing used peripheral blood mononuclear cells (PBMCs), collected before the fourth cycle of nivolumab. The receptors derive from a human donor with classical Hodgkin lymphoma.

V gene TRBV19 combines with J gene TRBJ2-7, with TRBD2 identical over 7 bases. With 3 bases clipped from V and 0 bases from J, the junction kept 5 bases outside the gene matches. The CDR3 consists of 15 residues. CDR1 LNHDA and CDR2 SQIVND come from the germline V gene (reference sequence). The CDR3 DNA reads as TGTGCCAGTAGTATCGGGGGGACCTACTCCTACGAGCAGTACTTC. This sequence encodes CASSIGGTYSYEQYF. The whole variable domain, filled in from reference TRBV19 and TRBJ2-7, reads DGGITQSPKYLFRKEGQNVTLSCEQNLNHDAMYWYRQDPGQGLRLIYYSQIVNDFQKGDIAEGYSVSREKKESFPLTVTSAQKNPTAFYLCASSIGGTYSYEQYFGPGTRLTVT.

The table lists this clone with a few counts. The gene calls are TRBV19 and TRBJ1-6, with a weak D call TRBD1 (6 bases). CDR1 is LNHDA, CDR2 SQIVND, per germline (reference sequence). The V gene lost 3 bases and the J gene lost 7 bases, with 13 bases spanning the gap. CDR3 length: 15 amino acids. The CDR3 spells CASSIHRESNSPLHF. The CDR3 coding sequence is TGTGCCAGTAGTATCCACAGGGAAAGCAATTCACCCCTCCACTTT.

V is TRBV7-8 and J is TRBJ1-4; maybe TRBD1 (5 bases). The CDR3 covers 13 residues. Germline assignment: CDR1 SGHVS and CDR2 FQNEAQ. The V end was cut by 0 bases, the J end by 8 bases, with 7 bases between. CDR3 sequence (DNA): TGTGCCAGCAGCTTAGCCCGGACAGAAAAACTGTTTTTT. Translated, it gives CASSLARTEKLFF.

The V gene is TRBV7-9, the J gene TRBJ1-1, with TRBD1 identical over 7 bases. Germline trimming cut 2 bases from V and 11 bases from J; bases unmatched to any gene: 8. The length of the CDR3 is 13 residues. Germline CDR1 is SEHNR and CDR2 is FQNEAQ (reference sequence). DNA for the CDR3: TGTGCCAGCAGCTTAATGTGGACAGGAGAGGCTTTCTTT. Its protein product is CASSLMWTGEAFF.

The V and J genes are TRBV16 and TRBJ1-3, with D unresolved. The CDR3 length is 16 residues. Trimming removed 7 bases from V and 3 bases from J, with 19 bases in between. Germline assignment: CDR1 KGHSY and CDR2 FQNENV. The CDR3 DNA is TGTGCCAGCACCCCCGCGGACTGGAAAGTTGGAAACACCATATATTTT. This translates into CASTPADWKVGNTIYF.

There are a few counts of this clone. The CDR3 is CASRDSYGYTF. CDR3 nucleotides: TGCGCCAGCAGAGACAGCTATGGCTACACCTTC. V is TRBV10-2 and J is TRBJ1-2; tentatively, D is TRBD1 (5 bases). V was trimmed by 6 bases and J by 4 bases, leaving 6 bases between them. CDR3 size: 11 residues. In germline, CDR1 is WSHSY, CDR2 SAAADI.

The genes are TRBV2 and TRBJ1-6, with D possibly being TRBD1 (5 bases). The CDR3 is 12 residues long. The V and J ends lost 7 bases and 9 bases respectively, with 10 bases between them. The V gene's germline CDR1 is SNHLY and CDR2 FYNNEI. The CDR3 nucleotides are TGTGCCAGCAACACCGGGGGTTCACCCCTCCACTTT. Its protein product is CASNTGGSPLHF.

The V gene is TRBV6-1, the J gene TRBJ1-4; 7 nucleotides line up with TRBD1. Trimming cost V 4 bases and J 4 bases; bases outside gene matches: 9. This CDR3 contains 16 residues. Germline assignment: CDR1 MNHNS and CDR2 SASEGT. As DNA, the CDR3 is TGTGCCAGCAGTGGATTGACAGGGTTTAGTAATGAAAAACTGTTTTTT. This translates into CASSGLTGFSNEKLFF.

J is TRBJ2-5 and V is TRBV6-5; D gene unclear. This CDR3 is built from 14 residues. Trimming cost V 6 bases and J 2 bases, with 13 bases left between them. CDR1 is MNHEY, CDR2 SVGAGI, per germline. Here the CDR3 reads CASRSTAWQETQYF. CDR3 sequence (DNA): TGTGCCAGCAGGAGCACCGCTTGGCAAGAGACCCAGTACTTC.

The chain couples TRBV5-6 to TRBJ1-4; 7 bases map to TRBD1. V lost 4 bases and J lost 5; bases outside the gene matches: 8. The CDR3 spans 15 residues. From germline, CDR1 is SGHDT and CDR2 YYEEEE. CDR3 sequence reads: CASSRFRGVNEKLFF. The CDR3 DNA sequence: TGTGCCAGCAGCCGATTCAGGGGGGTAAATGAAAAACTGTTTTTT.

This clone was counted a few times. The chain is built from TRBV25-1 and TRBJ2-5; perhaps TRBD2 as D (6 bases). Germline assignment: CDR1 MGHDK and CDR2 SYGVNS. This CDR3 spans 16 amino acids. The germline V and J ends were trimmed by 1 base and 2 bases, with 14 bases remaining between them. The CDR3 DNA reads as TGTGCCAGCAGTGAATTAGAGGTCGGAGGGCAAGAGACCCAGTACTTC. This translates into CASSELEVGGQETQYF.

This rearrangement joins TRBV29-1 to TRBJ2-4; 10 nucleotides match TRBD2. Germline V gene sequence: CDR1 SQVTM, CDR2 ANQGSEA. The CDR3 loop spans 18 amino acids. J was trimmed by 0 bases and V by 0 bases; bases with no gene match: 8. CDR3 in DNA: TGCAGCGTTGAAGATCTGGCTAGCGGGGGTCTAGCCAAAAACATTCAGTACTTC. It translates to CSVEDLASGGLAKNIQYF.

The rearrangement joins TRBV7-9 to TRBJ1-3, with D maybe TRBD1 (6 bases). The CDR3 contains 15 residues. Germline V gene lookup returns CDR1 SEHNR and CDR2 FQNEAQ (reference sequence). The germline V and J ends were trimmed by 6 bases and 1 base, with 13 bases remaining between them. CDR3 residues: CASRPKGGSGNTIYF. The CDR3 bases are TGTGCCAGCAGGCCTAAGGGGGGGTCTGGAAACACCATATATTTT. Complete variable domain (other parts from reference TRBV7-9 and TRBJ1-3): DTGVSQNPRHKITKRGQNVTFRCDPISEHNRLYWYRQTLGQGPEFLTYFQNEAQLEKSRLLSDRFSAERPKGSFSTLEIQRTEQGDSAMYLCASRPKGGSGNTIYFGEGSWLTVV.

The rearrangement uses TRBV6-1 and TRBJ1-2; possible D gene TRBD1, 5 bases. Per germline, CDR1 MNHNS and CDR2 SASEGT. The CDR3 covers 17 residues. V was pared by 0 bases and J by 7 bases, with 21 bases between. Here the CDR3 DNA reads TGTGCCAGCAGTGAAGCGCTTCAACCGGGGCAGGGATTTGGCTACACCTTC. Residues: CASSEALQPGQGFGYTF.

The chain employs TRBV5-1 and TRBJ2-7; D is unclear. Germline V CDR1 and CDR2: SGHRS, YFSETQ. V was trimmed by 2 bases and J by 0 bases, leaving 9 bases between them. The CDR3 length is 14 residues. The CDR3 coding sequence is TGCGCCAGCAGCTTTGAACGGAACTCCTACGAGCAGTACTTC. Translating gives CASSFERNSYEQYF.

The chain couples TRBV6-6 to TRBJ2-4; tentatively, D is TRBD2 (7 bases). The CDR3 extends over 14 amino acids. Germline assignment: CDR1 MNHNY and CDR2 SVGAGI (reference sequence). V lost 8 bases and J 1 base, leaving 12 bases between the germline ends. This CDR3 reads CASGGALAKNIQYF. DNA for the CDR3: TGTGCCAGCGGGGGGGCCCTTGCCAAAAACATTCAGTACTTC.

In its sample, this clone was seen once. The CDR3 spells CASSLVTGINYEQYF. The CDR3 DNA is TGTGCCAGCAGTTTGGTGACAGGGATAAACTACGAGCAGTACTTC. The rearrangement uses TRBV27 and TRBJ2-7; TRBD1 agrees at 7 bases. V lost 3 bases and J lost 3; bases outside the gene matches: 8. Germline CDR1 reads MNHEY; CDR2 reads SMNVEV (reference sequence). The CDR3 is 15 amino acids.

The chain recombines TRBV7-9 with TRBJ2-2; D is unresolved. The CDR3 is 12 amino acids. Trimming removed 5 bases at V and 8 bases at J, with 9 bases between. The V gene's germline CDR1 is SEHNR and CDR2 FQNEAQ (reference sequence). The CDR3 bases are TGTGCCAGCAGCATAACAGCGGGGGAGCTGTTTTTT. Protein: CASSITAGELFF. Full variable domain (outside the CDR3, taken from reference TRBV7-9 and TRBJ2-2): DTGVSQNPRHKITKRGQNVTFRCDPISEHNRLYWYRQTLGQGPEFLTYFQNEAQLEKSRLLSDRFSAERPKGSFSTLEIQRTEQGDSAMYLCASSITAGELFFGEGSRLTVL.

The gene calls are TRBV5-1 and TRBJ1-2, with D uncertain. The CDR3 spans 12 residues. Between the trimmed V and J ends, which lost 3 bases and 8 bases, there was a span of 11 bases. The germline V gene has CDR1 SGHRS and CDR2 YFSETQ. This CDR3 is CASSYAGEGYTF. The CDR3 coding sequence is TGCGCCAGCAGCTACGCCGGGGAGGGCTACACCTTC.

The rearrangement joins TRBV4-2 to TRBJ1-4; 8 nucleotides match TRBD1. The trim removed 2 bases at V and 2 bases at J, leaving 10 bases unmatched. Germline CDR1 reads LGHNA; CDR2 reads YNFKEQ. The CDR3 sequence is 18 residues long. CDR3 loop: CASSQSYSRQGTNEKLFF. CDR3 DNA sequence: TGTGCCAGCAGCCAATCTTACTCCCGACAGGGGACTAATGAAAAACTGTTTTTT.

This chain links TRBV18 with TRBJ1-2; D perhaps matches TRBD1 (6 bases). The germline gives CDR1 KGHSH, CDR2 LQKENI. Trimming removed 3 bases from V and 8 bases from J, with 22 bases in between. This CDR3 is 16 amino acids long. In DNA form, the CDR3 reads TGTGCCAGCTCACCCTCTACCGGGACAAACGAGTGGGGCTACACCTTC. This gives the protein CASSPSTGTNEWGYTF.

The genes are TRBV9 and TRBJ2-3; D gene ambiguous. V was clipped by 0 bases and J by 7 bases, with 6 bases between them. CDR3 length equals 12 residues. CDR1 and CDR2 (germline): SGDLS, YYNGEE. In DNA, the CDR3 is TGTGCCAGCAGCGTAGAAGAATATACGCAGTATTTT. Its translation is CASSVEEYTQYF.

The chain links TRBV28 to TRBJ2-3; 15 bases agree with TRBD2. The CDR3 extends over 17 amino acids. CDR1 and CDR2 (germline): MDHEN, SYDVKM. The V segment lost 6 bases and the J segment 3 bases; nucleotides outside the gene matches: 7. This CDR3 is CASSSGLAGGRTDTQYF. The CDR3 region has the DNA TGTGCCAGCAGCTCTGGACTAGCGGGGGGGCGAACAGATACGCAGTATTTT.

V usage is TRBV6-5 and J usage is TRBJ2-7, with 7 bases lining up with TRBD1. V was pared by 1 base and J by 1 base, with 1 base of the junction left unmatched. The length of the CDR3 is 14 residues. In germline, CDR1 is MNHEY, CDR2 SVGAGI. DNA of the CDR3: TGTGCCAGCAGTTACTGGGACAGTTCCTACGAGCAGTACTTC. As protein: CASSYWDSSYEQYF.

The rearrangement joins TRBV4-1 to TRBJ1-2; D ambiguous. Per germline, CDR1 MGHRA and CDR2 YSYEKL. The CDR3 spans 16 residues. V was trimmed by 0 bases and J by 4 bases, leaving 15 bases between them. The CDR3 here is CASSQDGGPSFYGYTF. The CDR3 DNA is TGCGCCAGCAGCCAAGATGGAGGGCCAAGCTTCTATGGCTACACCTTC.

The rearrangement links TRBV2 to TRBJ2-4; 14 positions match TRBD2. Germline CDR1 and CDR2: SNHLY and FYNNEI. V shed 3 bases and J 7 bases; nucleotides not matched to a gene: 17. This CDR3 is 20 amino acids long. The CDR3 DNA is TGTGCCAGCAGTGATGACCCGGGACTAGCGGGGGCCCAGGGGGGGAACATTCAGTACTTC. Translating gives CASSDDPGLAGAQGGNIQYF. Full variable domain (rest looked up from reference TRBV2 and TRBJ2-4): EPEVTQTPSHQVTQMGQEVILRCVPISNHLYFYWYRQILGQKVEFLVSFYNNEISEKSEIFDDQFSVERPDGSNFTLKIRSTKLEDSAMYFCASSDDPGLAGAQGGNIQYFGAGTRLSVL.

The rearrangement links TRBV5-6 to TRBJ2-2, with 8 bases aligning to TRBD1. This CDR3 has 15 residues. V trimming: 4 bases; J trimming: 5 bases; junction bases outside the gene matches: 7. The germline V gene has CDR1 SGHDT and CDR2 YYEEEE. CDR3 residues: CASSTWTGWTGELFF. The DNA for the CDR3 is TGTGCCAGCAGCACCTGGACAGGGTGGACCGGGGAGCTGTTTTTT.

This chain joins TRBV7-6 and TRBJ1-1; 7 nucleotides line up with TRBD1. CDR3 length equals 14 residues. Germline V gene lookup returns CDR1 SGHVS and CDR2 FNYEAQ. Trimming removed 5 bases from V and 3 bases from J; junction bases left unmatched: 6. The CDR3 region has the DNA TGTGCCAGCAGCCCATCCACAGGGGACACTGAAGCTTTCTTT. It is translated as CASSPSTGDTEAFF.

The chain joins TRBV19 to TRBJ2-6, with a tentative D call TRBD2 (6 bases). The CDR3 spans 20 residues. The germline V gene has CDR1 LNHDA and CDR2 SQIVND (reference sequence). V shed 1 base and J shed 0 bases, with 19 bases lying between them. The CDR3 region is CASSIGLGTGLLSGANVLTF. Written as DNA, the CDR3 is TGTGCCAGTAGTATAGGACTAGGGACGGGACTCCTCTCTGGGGCCAACGTCCTGACTTTC. The full variable domain, completed using reference TRBV19 and TRBJ2-6, is DGGITQSPKYLFRKEGQNVTLSCEQNLNHDAMYWYRQDPGQGLRLIYYSQIVNDFQKGDIAEGYSVSREKKESFPLTVTSAQKNPTAFYLCASSIGLGTGLLSGANVLTFGAGSRLTVL.

The CDR3 reads CAISENTDTGELFF. In DNA form, the CDR3 reads TGTGCCATCAGTGAGAACACCGACACCGGGGAGCTGTTTTTT. The V gene is TRBV10-3, the J gene TRBJ2-2; D gene ambiguous. V lost 2 bases and J lost 3, with 7 bases in between. Per germline, CDR1 ENHRY and CDR2 SYGVKD. The CDR3 sequence is 14 residues long.

The chain uses TRBV6-6 and TRBJ1-1, with unresolved D. Germline CDR1 and CDR2: MNHNY and SVGAGI (reference sequence). V lost 5 bases and J lost 0, with 10 bases in between. The CDR3 is 14 amino acids. The chain's CDR3 is CASSLQSLNTEAFF. In DNA, the CDR3 is TGTGCCAGCAGTCTCCAAAGCCTGAACACTGAAGCTTTCTTT.